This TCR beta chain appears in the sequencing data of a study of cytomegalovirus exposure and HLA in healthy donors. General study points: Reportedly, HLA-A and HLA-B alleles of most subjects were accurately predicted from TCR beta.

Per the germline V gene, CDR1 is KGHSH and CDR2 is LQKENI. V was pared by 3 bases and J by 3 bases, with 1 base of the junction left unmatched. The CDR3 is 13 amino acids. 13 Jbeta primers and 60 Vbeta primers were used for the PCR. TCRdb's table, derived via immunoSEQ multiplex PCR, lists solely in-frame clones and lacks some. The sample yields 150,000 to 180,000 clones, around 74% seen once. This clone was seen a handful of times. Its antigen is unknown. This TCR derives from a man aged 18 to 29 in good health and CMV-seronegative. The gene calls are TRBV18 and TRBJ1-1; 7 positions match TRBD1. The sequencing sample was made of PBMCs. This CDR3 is CASSPDRYTEAFF. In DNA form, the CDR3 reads TGTGCCAGCTCACCGGACAGGTACACTGAAGCTTTCTTT. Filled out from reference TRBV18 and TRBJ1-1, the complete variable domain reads NAGVMQNPRHLVRRRGQEARLRCSPMKGHSHVYWYRQLPEEGLKFMVYLQKENIIDESGMPKERFSAEFPKEGPSILRIQQVVRGDSAAYFCASSPDRYTEAFFGQGTRLTVV.